This is a list of T cell receptor beta chains from one sample in a study of graft-versus-host responses after intestinal transplantation. The data were produced by immunoSEQ multiplex PCR, yet TCRdb's version contains in-frame clones alone and is incomplete. Counted here are 84,000 or so clones, more than 75% occurring once; the ten biggest clones make up under 9.5%. Their antigens remain unidentified. The source material was unstimulated CD8+ T cells sorted from spleen or lymph node cells, sampled before transplant. Receptors originate from a human donor who was the organ donor for an intestinal transplant. CDR3s include the opening cysteine and the closing phenylalanine or tryptophan. A D gene is named only where the DNA matches it firmly. Some rows have no size entry. The others give once, few or many, or a class for an expanded clone.

- - TRBJ1-3 TRBV7-2 TGTGCCAGCAGCGCATTTGGCTCTGGAAACACCATATATTTT CASSAFGSGNTIYF
- - TRBJ2-1 TRBV2 TGTGCCAGCAGTGACGAGAGGGATGAGCAGTTCTTC CASSDERDEQFF
TRBD1 - TRBJ2-7 TRBV6-1 TGTGCCAGCAGTGAAATACCCGGGACAGGGGGCTCCTACGAGCAGTACTTC CASSEIPGTGGSYEQYF
- - TRBJ2-1 TRBV9 TGTGCCAGCAGCGTAGAGCTAGCCAGCAATGAGCAGTTCTTC CASSVELASNEQFF
- - TRBJ1-2 TRBV4-1 TGCGCCAGCAGCCAAGATGCCAGCCTTTATGGCTACACCTTC CASSQDASLYGYTF
TRBD1 once TRBJ1-2 TRBV5-4 TGTGCCAGCAGCTTGTTCGGGACAGGGGACTACACCTTC CASSLFGTGDYTF
- - TRBJ1-2 TRBV30 TGTGCCTGGAGTGGGAAGGGGGTCCAACATGGCTACACCTTC CAWSGKGVQHGYTF
- - TRBJ1-2 TRBV28 TGTGCCAGCAGAGAGGACGGGCTCCTAGTTAACTATGGCTACACCTTC CASREDGLLVNYGYTF
- - TRBJ1-2 TRBV27 TGTGCCAGCAGTGATAGTACAGGGTGGGCTAACTATGGCTACACCTTC CASSDSTGWANYGYTF
TRBD2 - TRBJ2-1 TRBV30 TGTGCCTGGAGTTCCCCCAACTCGCCAACTAGCGGGCGATACAATGAGCAGTTCTTC CAWSSPNSPTSGRYNEQFF
TRBD2 - TRBJ2-5 TRBV11-2 TGTGCCAGCAGCCCGCTGGGAACTAGCGGAGAGACCCAGTACTTC CASSPLGTSGETQYF
TRBD2 once TRBJ2-3 TRBV9 TGTGCCAGCAGCGTAGCTGGGGGGGGGATCACAGATACGCAGTATTTT CASSVAGGGITDTQYF